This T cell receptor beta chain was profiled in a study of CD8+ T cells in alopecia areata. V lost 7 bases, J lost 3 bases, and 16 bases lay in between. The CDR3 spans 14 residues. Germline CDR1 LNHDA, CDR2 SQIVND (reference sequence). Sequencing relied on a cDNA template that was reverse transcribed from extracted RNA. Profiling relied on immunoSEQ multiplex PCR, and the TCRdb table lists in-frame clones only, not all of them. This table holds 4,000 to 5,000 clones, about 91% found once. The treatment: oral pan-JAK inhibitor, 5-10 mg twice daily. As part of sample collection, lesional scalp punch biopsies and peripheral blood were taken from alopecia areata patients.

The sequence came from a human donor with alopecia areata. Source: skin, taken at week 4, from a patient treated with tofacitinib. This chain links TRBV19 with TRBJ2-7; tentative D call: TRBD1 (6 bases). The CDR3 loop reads CASNEQGKNYEQYF. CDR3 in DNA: TGTGCCAGTAACGAGCAGGGGAAGAACTACGAGCAGTACTTC.